The TCR beta chain described here comes from a study of blood T cell repertoires in COVID-19. Patients of the Seattle cohort, enrolled during active infection, were followed longitudinally. Authors' processing steps: Amplified reference gene primers provided the basis for estimating nucleated cell counts. Some clones are missing from TCRdb's copy, which holds only in-frame ones; the method was immunoSEQ multiplex PCR. V, J and clone size are those of that table, while D and trimming were read from the DNA. The sample consists of 160,000 or so clones, 80% to 90% of them appearing once. The clonotype was recovered from a woman aged 70 to 79 with COVID-19, enrolled during active disease. Source material: peripheral blood.

The CDR3 DNA is TGTGCCAGCAGCATAAAACTAGCGGGGGGCGGCGTTGAGCAGTTCTTC. Protein product: CASSIKLAGGGVEQFF. The chain has TRBV5-6 and TRBJ2-1, with 12 bases lining up with TRBD2. The CDR3 is 16 amino acids. V lost 4 bases and J lost 9; bases outside the gene matches: 11. Germline CDR1 and CDR2: SGHDT and YYEEEE.